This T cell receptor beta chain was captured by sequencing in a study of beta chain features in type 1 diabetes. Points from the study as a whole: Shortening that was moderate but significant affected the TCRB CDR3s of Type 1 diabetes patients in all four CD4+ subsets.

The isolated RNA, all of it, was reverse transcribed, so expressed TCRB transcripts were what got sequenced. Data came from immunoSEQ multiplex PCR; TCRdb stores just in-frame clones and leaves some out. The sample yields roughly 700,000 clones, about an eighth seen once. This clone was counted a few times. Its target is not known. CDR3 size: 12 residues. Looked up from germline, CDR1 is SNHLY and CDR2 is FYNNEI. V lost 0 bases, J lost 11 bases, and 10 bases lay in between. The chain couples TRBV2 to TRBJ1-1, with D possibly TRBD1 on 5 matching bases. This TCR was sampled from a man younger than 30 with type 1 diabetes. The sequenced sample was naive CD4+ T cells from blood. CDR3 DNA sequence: TGTGCCAGCAGTGAAGCCAGCTGGGGGGCTTTCTTT. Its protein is CASSEASWGAFF.